This TCR beta chain came from a study of radiation and T cells in renal cell carcinoma. About the research overall: Nephrectomy followed 15 Gy stereotactic body radiation by 4 weeks.

Noted time point: baseline pretreatment blood. Treatment described: 15 Gy SBRT to primary tumor, nephrectomy 4 weeks later. The assay was immunoSEQ multiplex PCR, and TCRdb's table has in-frame clones only and misses some. The sample contains about 140,000 clones, 70% to 90% of which appear only once. With 1 base removed from V and 1 base from J, the gap between germline ends came to 10 bases. CDR3 length: 15 amino acids. CDR1 ENHRY and CDR2 SYGVKD come from the germline V gene. This receptor was identified in a woman in her fifties or sixties with renal cell carcinoma. The J gene is TRBJ2-5, the V gene TRBV10-3; TRBD1 is a possible D gene (6 bases). The material was blood, obtained from a patient whose treatment included radiotherapy and nephrectomy. The CDR3 nucleotides are TGTGCCATCAGTGAGTTTAGAGGGGGCCAAGAGACCCAGTACTTC. Translating gives CAISEFRGGQETQYF.